This TCR beta chain was captured by sequencing in a study of blood T cell repertoires in COVID-19. Clones were read by immunoSEQ multiplex PCR, and TCRdb kept only the in-frame ones, dropping some. There are under 300,000 clones in the sample; around 83% occur only once, and 1.4% lies in the top ten. V lost 5 bases, J lost 3 bases, and 14 bases lay in between. This CDR3 is built from 15 residues. The germline V gene encodes CDR1 SGHTA and CDR2 FQGNSA. What was sequenced was peripheral blood. The receptor was isolated from a woman aged 40 to 55 who had recovered from COVID-19. The genes are TRBV7-2 and TRBJ2-4, with D perhaps TRBD1 (7 bases). CDR3 nucleotide sequence: TGTGCCAGCAGCACGTGGGGGGACAGCAAAAACATTCAGTACTTC. Its protein is CASSTWGDSKNIQYF.